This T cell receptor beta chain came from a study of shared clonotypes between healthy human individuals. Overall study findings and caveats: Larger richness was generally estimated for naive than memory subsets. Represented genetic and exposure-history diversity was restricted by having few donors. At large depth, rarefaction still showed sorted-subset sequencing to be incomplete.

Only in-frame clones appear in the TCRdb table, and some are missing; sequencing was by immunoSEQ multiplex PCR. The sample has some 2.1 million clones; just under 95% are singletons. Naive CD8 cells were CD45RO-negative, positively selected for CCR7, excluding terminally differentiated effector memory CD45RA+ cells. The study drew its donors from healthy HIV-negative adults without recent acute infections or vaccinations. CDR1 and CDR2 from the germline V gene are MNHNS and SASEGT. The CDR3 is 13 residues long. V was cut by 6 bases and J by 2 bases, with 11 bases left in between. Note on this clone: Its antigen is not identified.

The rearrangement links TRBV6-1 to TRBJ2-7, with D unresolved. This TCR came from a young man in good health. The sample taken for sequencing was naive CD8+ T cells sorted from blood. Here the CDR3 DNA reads TGTGCCAGCAGGCAAAGTGGCACCTACGAGCAGTACTTC. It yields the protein CASRQSGTYEQYF.